Following are 14 T cell receptor beta chains from one sample sequenced in a study of blood T cells in healthy people across ages. Next came a second PCR, run for roughly 7 to 12 cycles, which used a sample-barcoded 5' primer along with a J-beta primer mix. Using its own MiXCR run on the 5' RACE reads, TCRdb lists one record per CDR3 protein. The sample contains fewer than 800,000 distinct CDR3 sequences, roughly 25% of which appear only once. In addition, the sample was reused for a study of T cells of mothers and their children.

Sequenced material: blood. These receptor sequences come from a boy aged 5 to 17 in good health.

The chain couples TRBV20-1 to TRBJ2-7; TRBD2 aligns across 12 bases. With V trimmed by 5 bases and J by 2 bases, 10 bases remained unmatched. Germline V gene data show CDR1 as DFQATT and CDR2 as SNEGSKA (reference sequence). The CDR3 runs 16 residues. The CDR3 protein is CSADPRLAGVTYEQYF. DNA of the CDR3: TGCAGTGCTGACCCCAGACTAGCGGGAGTTACCTACGAGCAGTACTTC.

This clonotype showed up just a few times. J is TRBJ1-2 and V is TRBV12-3 or TRBV12-4; D gene uncertain. The CDR3 runs to 13 residues. Trimming cost V 1 base and J 8 bases, with 11 bases left between them. This CDR3 is CASSLGGKEGYTF. DNA for the CDR3: TGTGCCAGCAGTTTAGGTGGGAAAGAGGGCTACACCTTC.

This chain links TRBV4-3 with TRBJ2-2; 9 bases are a match to TRBD2. Germline CDR1 and CDR2: LGHNA and YSLEER. The CDR3 spans 16 residues. Germline trimming cut 1 base from V and 2 bases from J; bases unmatched to any gene: 2. The CDR3 loop is CASSQVAGANTGELFF. As DNA, the CDR3 is TGCGCCAGCAGCCAAGTAGCGGGGGCCAACACCGGGGAGCTGTTTTTT.

The rearrangement joins TRBV3-1 to TRBJ2-3, with D perhaps matching TRBD2 (5 bases). The CDR3 spans 15 residues. Between the trimmed V and J ends, which lost 0 bases and 8 bases, there was a span of 15 bases. Looked up from germline, CDR1 is LGHDT and CDR2 is YNNKEL (reference sequence). The CDR3 here is CASSQEGQDFGTQYF. CDR3 nucleotides: TGTGCCAGCAGCCAAGAGGGTCAGGACTTTGGTACGCAGTATTTT.

The chain recombines TRBV18 with TRBJ1-2, with no clear D. The CDR3 has 15 amino acids. In germline, CDR1 is KGHSH, CDR2 LQKENI. V was pared by 2 bases and J by 0 bases, with 10 bases between. In nucleotides, the CDR3 is TGTGCCAGCTCACCAGCGGCGGATTCTAACTATGGCTACACCTTC. The encoded protein is CASSPAADSNYGYTF. Complete variable domain (other parts from reference TRBV18 and TRBJ1-2): NAGVMQNPRHLVRRRGQEARLRCSPMKGHSHVYWYRQLPEEGLKFMVYLQKENIIDESGMPKERFSAEFPKEGPSILRIQQVVRGDSAAYFCASSPAADSNYGYTFGSGTRLTVV.

The chain combines TRBV4-1 with TRBJ1-4, with TRBD1 matching over 9 bases. Germline V gives CDR1 MGHRA, CDR2 YSYEKL. The CDR3 contains 15 residues. V dropped 5 bases and J dropped 3; count of bases not matched to a gene: 4. The DNA for the CDR3 is TGCGCCAGCAGCATACAGGGGGCGGCTAATGAAAAACTGTTTTTT. It codes for CASSIQGAANEKLFF.

The chain couples TRBV4-1 to TRBJ1-5; TRBD1 might be the D (5 bases). The CDR3 totals 15 residues. The ends were cut back, 6 bases at V and 7 bases at J, with 19 bases in the middle. Germline CDR1 MGHRA, CDR2 YSYEKL. CDR3 residues: CASSRVGGVTQPQHF. CDR3 sequence (DNA): TGCGCCAGCAGTCGGGTTGGGGGGGTAACGCAGCCCCAGCATTTT.

This chain uses TRBV7-9 with TRBJ2-7; D not certain. Deletions cut 3 bases from V and 5 bases from J, with 11 bases between. Germline assignment: CDR1 SEHNR and CDR2 FQNEAQ (reference sequence). The CDR3 is 13 residues long. CDR3 sequence (DNA): TGTGCCAGCAGCTTCTGGAGTGAGGACGAGCAGTACTTC. This gives the protein CASSFWSEDEQYF.

This clonotype was seen a handful of times. V usage is TRBV6-6 and J usage is TRBJ1-2, with 11 bases fitting TRBD1. Losses at the gene ends were 5 bases for V and 7 bases for J; bases not matched to a gene: 9. The germline gives CDR1 MNHNY, CDR2 SVGAGI (reference sequence). This CDR3 region has 15 residues. This chain's CDR3 is CASSTGQGVYGGYTF. Written as DNA, the CDR3 is TGTGCCAGCAGTACGGGACAGGGGGTTTATGGTGGCTACACCTTC.

The rearrangement links TRBV18 to TRBJ2-3; D remains unclear. The CDR3 length is 14 residues. The V gene lost 2 bases and the J gene lost 4 bases, with 10 bases spanning the gap. The germline gives CDR1 KGHSH, CDR2 LQKENI. The CDR3 loop reads CASSPVNPADTQYF. CDR3 nucleotide sequence: TGTGCCAGCTCACCAGTCAACCCCGCAGATACGCAGTATTTT.

A few counts support this clonotype. The rearrangement links TRBV10-3 to TRBJ1-4, with no clear D. Trimming pared 3 bases from V and 8 bases from J, leaving 7 bases between. The CDR3 length is 12 residues. Germline V CDR1 and CDR2: ENHRY, SYGVKD. The CDR3 DNA is TGTGCCATCAGTGAACAAGGCGAAAAACTGTTTTTT. Residues: CAISEQGEKLFF.

The V call is TRBV24-1, the J call TRBJ2-1; TRBD1 might be the D (5 bases). Germline loops: CDR1 KGHDR, CDR2 SFDVKD. The CDR3 totals 15 residues. Trimming left V 4 bases short and J 5 bases short, with 14 bases between. The CDR3 DNA reads as TGTGCCACCAGTGACTACGGACAAATACACAATGAGCAGTTCTTC. Its translation is CATSDYGQIHNEQFF.

This clonotype has more than one count but fewer than ten. This chain connects TRBV10-3 to TRBJ1-2, with TRBD1 matching 8 bases. This CDR3 region has 15 residues. The germline CDR1 and CDR2 sequences are ENHRY and SYGVKD. The junction had 9 bases not matched to a gene; V was cut back by 4 bases and J by 5 bases. The CDR3 coding sequence is TGTGCCATCAGTGGGGGCCAGGGGGCGACGTATGGCTACACCTTC. Its translation: CAISGGQGATYGYTF.

In its sample, this clonotype was seen a few times. The gene calls are TRBV12-3 or TRBV12-4 and TRBJ2-1; no definite D call. CDR3 size: 14 residues. Trimming removed 6 bases from V and 5 bases from J, with 14 bases in between. The CDR3: CASSFPSRDNEQFF. Written as DNA, the CDR3 is TGTGCCAGCAGCTTCCCATCCCGGGACAATGAGCAGTTCTTC.